One and the same sample provided the 23 T cell receptor beta chains below, sequenced in a study of vaccination and CD4 T cells after COVID-19. Antigens for these TCRs are unknown. Sequence data for DNA of cultured CD4+ T cells were generated by the Oncomine TCR Beta short-read assay. MiXCR was run by TCRdb on the PCR reads, yielding one entry per CDR3 protein. This repertoire shows 9,000 to 15,000 distinct CDR3 sequences, around 80% found once; its top ten account for about a quarter. Treatment defined: roughly 10-day PBMC culture with coronavirus spike peptide pools or control peptides (ViraFEST assay). Sequenced: CD4+ T cells from blood, cultured in vitro. These receptors all come from a human donor who had recovered from COVID-19.

This sequence joins TRBV11-3 and TRBJ1-2; D is possibly TRBD1 (6 bases). This CDR3 spans 13 amino acids. Trimming stripped 0 bases from V and 4 bases from J, with 6 bases between. Germline CDR1 and CDR2: SGHNT and YENEEA. In DNA form, the CDR3 reads TGTGCCAGCAGCTTAGACAGGGGCTATGGCTACACCTTC. This codes for CASSLDRGYGYTF.

This sequence joins TRBV7-3 and TRBJ2-3; the D call may be TRBD1 or TRBD2 (5 bases each). In germline, CDR1 is SGHTA, CDR2 FQGTGA. Deletions cut 8 bases from V and 0 bases from J, with 18 bases between. The CDR3 runs to 16 residues. In DNA form, the CDR3 reads TGTGCCAGCGGCCCCCAGTGGGGCGGGAGCACAGATACGCAGTATTTT. Protein: CASGPQWGGSTDTQYF.

This rearrangement joins TRBV7-3 to TRBJ1-6; D call uncertain. This CDR3 comprises 13 residues. V was cut by 2 bases and J by 8 bases, with 7 bases left in between. Germline V gene sequence: CDR1 SGHTA, CDR2 FQGTGA. The CDR3 sequence is CASSLGRDSPLHF. The CDR3 coding sequence is TGTGCCAGCAGCTTAGGCCGCGATTCACCCCTCCACTTT. Using reference TRBV7-3 and TRBJ1-6 for the parts outside the CDR3, the full variable domain is GAGVSQTPSNKVTEKGKYVELRCDPISGHTALYWYRQSLGQGPEFLIYFQGTGAADDSGLPNDRFFAVRPEGSVSTLKIQRTERGDSAVYLCASSLGRDSPLHFGNGTRLTVT.

V usage is TRBV20-1 and J usage is TRBJ2-7, with 10 bases identical to TRBD2. Germline V CDR1 and CDR2: DFQATT, SNEGSKA (reference sequence). V lost 6 bases, J lost 2 bases, and 16 bases stayed unmatched. CDR3 length equals 17 residues. The CDR3 region is CSAYRLAGHLDAYEQYF. The CDR3 region has the DNA TGCAGTGCCTATCGACTAGCGGGCCATTTAGACGCCTACGAGCAGTACTTC.

V and J are TRBV28 and TRBJ2-7; 8 bases are shared with TRBD1. From germline, CDR1 is MDHEN and CDR2 SYDVKM. The CDR3 sequence is 16 residues long. J gave up 3 bases and V 5 bases, and 12 bases lay outside the gene matches. Here the CDR3 DNA reads TGTGCCAGCAGTCCCTTCCCGGACAGGGAGTACTACGAGCAGTACTTC. It yields the protein CASSPFPDREYYEQYF. Full variable domain (rest looked up from reference TRBV28 and TRBJ2-7): DVKVTQSSRYLVKRTGEKVFLECVQDMDHENMFWYRQDPGLGLRLIYFSYDVKMKEKGDIPEGYSVSREKKERFSLILESASTNQTSMYLCASSPFPDREYYEQYFGPGTRLTVT.

The chain has TRBV20-1 and TRBJ2-2, with D perhaps TRBD1 (5 bases). Germline CDR1 is DFQATT and CDR2 is SNEGSKA (reference sequence). This CDR3 is built from 13 residues. Trimming left V 7 bases short and J 1 base short, with 10 bases between. CDR3 in amino acids: CSGKGMNTGELFF. For the CDR3, the DNA is TGCAGTGGGAAGGGGATGAACACCGGGGAGCTGTTTTTT.

The chain employs TRBV20-1 and TRBJ1-2, with D possibly being TRBD1 (6 bases). V was clipped by 6 bases and J by 6 bases, with 17 bases between them. CDR3 length: 13 amino acids. Germline CDR1 reads DFQATT; CDR2 reads SNEGSKA (reference sequence). CDR3 protein: CSAGPQGPDGYTF. CDR3 nucleotides: TGCAGTGCCGGGCCTCAGGGGCCGGATGGCTACACCTTC.

The rearrangement links TRBV20-1 to TRBJ1-5, with TRBD1 matching 9 bases. CDR1 is DFQATT, CDR2 SNEGSKA, per germline (reference sequence). The J segment lost 6 bases and the V segment lost 2 bases, leaving 5 bases of the junction unmatched. The CDR3 is 14 residues long. The CDR3 coding sequence is TGCAGTGCTAGATCGGACAGGGGAGGTCAGCCCCAGCATTTT. Protein: CSARSDRGGQPQHF.

J is TRBJ1-5 and V is TRBV28; 7 positions match TRBD1. V lost 6 bases and J lost 2; bases outside the gene matches: 4. The CDR3 is 14 amino acids. Per germline, CDR1 MDHEN and CDR2 SYDVKM. The CDR3 protein is CASRDRLGNQPQHF. As DNA, the CDR3 is TGTGCCAGCAGGGACAGGCTAGGCAATCAGCCCCAGCATTTT.

This chain joins TRBV7-2 and TRBJ1-1; no clear D. V dropped 1 base and J dropped 1 base, with 10 bases sitting between them. The CDR3 is made up of 15 amino acids. The germline CDR1 and CDR2 sequences are SGHTA and FQGNSA. For the CDR3, the DNA is TGTGCCAGCAGCTTAGATGCGGGGTGGAACACTGAAGCTTTCTTT. Protein: CASSLDAGWNTEAFF.

The chain is built from TRBV24-1 and TRBJ2-3; 7 nucleotides align to TRBD1. This CDR3 comprises 17 residues. Trimming took 3 bases from V and 5 from J; bases not matched to a gene: 13. Germline assignment: CDR1 KGHDR and CDR2 SFDVKD. The CDR3 region is CATSDPSLDRAGDTQYF. The CDR3 coding sequence is TGTGCCACCAGTGATCCCTCCTTAGACAGGGCGGGAGATACGCAGTATTTT.

V and J are TRBV6-1 and TRBJ1-1; possible D gene TRBD1, 6 bases. The CDR3 extends over 14 amino acids. Between the trimmed V and J ends, which lost 5 bases and 0 bases, there was a span of 10 bases. Germline lookup yields CDR1 MNHNS and CDR2 SASEGT. The CDR3 here is CASSPGGMNTEAFF. The CDR3 region has the DNA TGTGCCAGCAGTCCCGGGGGCATGAACACTGAAGCTTTCTTT.

The chain combines TRBV6-1 with TRBJ1-1; perhaps TRBD1 as D (6 bases). The ends were cut back, 4 bases at V and 1 base at J, with 13 bases in the middle. The CDR3 totals 15 residues. From germline, CDR1 is MNHNS and CDR2 SASEGT. The CDR3 spells CASSVQGTENTEAFF. The DNA for the CDR3 is TGTGCCAGCAGTGTACAGGGTACAGAGAACACTGAAGCTTTCTTT.

This chain uses TRBV20-1 with TRBJ2-7; 10 nucleotides match TRBD2. Trimming at V came to 7 bases and at J to 7 bases, leaving 16 bases not matched to a gene. This CDR3 spans 15 amino acids. Germline CDR1 reads DFQATT; CDR2 reads SNEGSKA (reference sequence). In nucleotides, the CDR3 is TGCAGTGGAAAAGCGGGAGGGCCCACTACAGGAGAGCAGTACTTC. Amino acid sequence: CSGKAGGPTTGEQYF.

This clonotype occurred once. The rearrangement uses TRBV10-3 and TRBJ1-2, with 12 bases aligning to TRBD1. J lost 8 bases, V lost 3 bases, and 4 bases had no gene match. The CDR3 extends over 14 amino acids. The germline CDR1 and CDR2 sequences are ENHRY and SYGVKD. CDR3 in amino acids: CAISEGGTGGGYTF. In DNA, the CDR3 is TGTGCCATCAGTGAAGGGGGGACAGGGGGCGGCTACACCTTC.

This chain connects TRBV11-2 to TRBJ1-2; 7 bases align to TRBD1. CDR1 and CDR2 (germline): SGHAT, FQNNGV. This CDR3 has 15 residues. J lost 9 bases, V lost 2 bases, and 12 bases had no gene match. This CDR3 reads CASSLLQGPRSSYTF. The CDR3 DNA reads TGTGCCAGCAGCTTACTACAGGGGCCGCGTTCCAGCTACACCTTC.

The V gene is TRBV6-1, the J gene TRBJ2-2; the D gene is possibly TRBD1 (6 bases). CDR3 size: 14 residues. The germline V and J ends were trimmed by 6 bases and 1 base, with 9 bases remaining between them. Germline CDR1 reads MNHNS; CDR2 reads SASEGT. CDR3 bases: TGTGCCAGCAGCTGGGGACAGAACACCGGGGAGCTGTTTTTT. Translated: CASSWGQNTGELFF.

The chain uses TRBV7-2 and TRBJ1-4, with a weak D call TRBD1 (6 bases). Germline lookup yields CDR1 SGHTA and CDR2 FQGNSA. CDR3 length: 13 residues. V lost 5 bases and J 14 bases, leaving 18 bases between the germline ends. The CDR3 DNA sequence: TGTGCCAGCAGCCGATTCGGACAGCTCGGGCTGTTTTTT. Translating gives CASSRFGQLGLFF.

This clonotype was observed a few times. The chain joins TRBV6-1 to TRBJ2-7; 10 bases fit TRBD2. J was trimmed by 3 bases and V by 5 bases; bases with no gene match: 7. The CDR3 spans 15 residues. The germline gives CDR1 MNHNS, CDR2 SASEGT. The CDR3 loop is CASSRTLAGGYEQYF. For the CDR3, the DNA is TGTGCCAGCAGTCGGACCTTAGCGGGAGGCTACGAGCAGTACTTC.

Only one count was recorded for this clonotype. The chain is built from TRBV6-4 and TRBJ1-5; TRBD1 matches 7 bases. There are 18 residues in the CDR3. Losses at the gene ends were 5 bases for V and 9 bases for J; bases not matched to a gene: 22. Germline V lookup: CDR1 MRHNA, CDR2 SNTAGT. This chain's CDR3 is CASSQGTGIGGVSPPQHF. In DNA form, the CDR3 reads TGTGCCAGCAGTCAGGGGACGGGGATAGGGGGCGTCTCGCCGCCCCAGCATTTT.

In DNA form, the CDR3 reads TGCGCCAGCAGGGGGGGGGGGGTCCCCCGTCCGGAGCAGTACTTC. Encoded protein: CASRGGGVPRPEQYF. The chain employs TRBV5-1 and TRBJ2-7; TRBD2 aligns across 7 bases. Germline V gene lookup returns CDR1 SGHRS and CDR2 YFSETQ. V was clipped by 5 bases and J by 7 bases; unmatched bases: 15. This CDR3 region has 15 residues.

The rearrangement links TRBV6-5 to TRBJ1-3; the D is unclear. V shed 2 bases and J shed 0 bases, with 8 bases lying between them. The CDR3 loop spans 15 amino acids. CDR1 and CDR2 from the germline V gene are MNHEY and SVGAGI. The CDR3, as DNA: TGTGCCAGCAGTTACGCAGCCCGCTCTGGAAACACCATATATTTT. Amino acid sequence: CASSYAARSGNTIYF.

This clonotype was recorded only once. The chain uses TRBV6-5 and TRBJ2-7; 11 bases fit TRBD2. The CDR3 is 16 residues long. J lost 1 base, V lost 4 bases, and 6 bases had no gene match. Looked up from germline, CDR1 is MNHEY and CDR2 is SVGAGI. CDR3: CASSFLAGGRSYEQYF. The CDR3, as DNA: TGTGCCAGCAGTTTTCTAGCGGGAGGACGATCCTACGAGCAGTACTTC.